What follows describes a single T cell receptor (beta chain). PCR was performed a second time for roughly 7 to 11 cycles using a sample-barcoded 5' primer and a J-beta primer mix. Via MiXCR, TCRdb re-called the 5' RACE reads, giving one row per CDR3 protein. The table shows just under 900,000 distinct CDR3 sequences, with 29% occurring only once. The data were obtained in a study of blood T cells in healthy people across ages. The source of this sequence is a woman aged 80 or over in good health. The sample was blood.

The CDR3 loop is CSVRGLETQYF. CDR3 in DNA: TGCAGTGTCAGGGGGCTGGAGACCCAGTACTTC. The rearrangement links TRBV20-1 to TRBJ2-5; 8 bases map to TRBD1. The V gene end was trimmed by 7 bases and the J gene end by 5 bases; junction bases not matched to a gene: 3. The V gene's germline CDR1 is DFQATT and CDR2 SNEGSKA (reference sequence). The CDR3 runs to 11 residues.